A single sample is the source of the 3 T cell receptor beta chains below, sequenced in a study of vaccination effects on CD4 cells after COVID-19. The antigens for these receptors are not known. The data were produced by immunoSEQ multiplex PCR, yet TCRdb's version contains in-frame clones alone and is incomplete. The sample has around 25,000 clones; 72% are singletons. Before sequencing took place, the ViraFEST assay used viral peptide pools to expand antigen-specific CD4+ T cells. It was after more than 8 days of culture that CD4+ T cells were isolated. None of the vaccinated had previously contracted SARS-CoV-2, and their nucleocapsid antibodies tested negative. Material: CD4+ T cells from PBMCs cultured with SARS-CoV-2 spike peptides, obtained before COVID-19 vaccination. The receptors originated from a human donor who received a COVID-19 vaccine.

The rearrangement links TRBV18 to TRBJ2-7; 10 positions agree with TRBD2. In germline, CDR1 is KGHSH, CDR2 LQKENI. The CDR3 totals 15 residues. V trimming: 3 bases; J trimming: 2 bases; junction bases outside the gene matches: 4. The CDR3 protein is CASSPSGRGTYEQYF. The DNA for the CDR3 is TGTGCCAGCTCACCGAGCGGGAGGGGGACCTACGAGCAGTACTTC.

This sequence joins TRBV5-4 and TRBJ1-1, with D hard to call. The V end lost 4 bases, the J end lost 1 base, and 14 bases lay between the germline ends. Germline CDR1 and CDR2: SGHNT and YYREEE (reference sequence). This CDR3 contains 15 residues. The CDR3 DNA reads TGTGCCAGCAGCGAACGGACGGCGCCGAACACTGAAGCTTTCTTT. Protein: CASSERTAPNTEAFF.

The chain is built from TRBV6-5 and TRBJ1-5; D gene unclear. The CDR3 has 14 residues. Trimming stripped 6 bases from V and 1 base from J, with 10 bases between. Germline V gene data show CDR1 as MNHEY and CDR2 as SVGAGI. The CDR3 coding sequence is TGTGCCAGCAGCGCGGACGGAAGCAATCAGCCCCAGCATTTT. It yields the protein CASSADGSNQPQHF.